The 25 T cell receptor beta chains reported below all come from one sample, sequenced in a study of CD8 T cells in ankylosing spondylitis. Study findings and constraints: Ankylosing spondylitis blood appeared to be characterized by a TCR beta motif of eight highly homologous variants.

Each CDR3 protein gets one entry after TCRdb re-called the 5' RACE reads with MiXCR. Of about 540,000 distinct CDR3 sequences in the sample, 12% were seen once. These receptors' antigens are unknown. Input material: blood, either unsorted or a sorted T cell fraction (not recorded which). The receptors originated from a male donor with ankylosing spondylitis.

The chain couples TRBV2 to TRBJ2-2; D unclear. There are 14 residues in the CDR3. Trimming removed 6 bases from V and 2 bases from J, with 10 bases in between. Germline V gene lookup returns CDR1 SNHLY and CDR2 FYNNEI. Written as DNA, the CDR3 is TGTGCCAGCAGATTTATAAAAAACACCGGGGAGCTGTTTTTT. Amino acids: CASRFIKNTGELFF.

In its sample, this clonotype was seen a few times. The chain employs TRBV4-2 and TRBJ2-1, with D perhaps matching TRBD1 or TRBD2 (5 bases each). CDR3 size: 17 residues. Deletions cut 4 bases from V and 2 bases from J, with 18 bases between. Germline-derived CDR1 and CDR2 are LGHNA and YNFKEQ. The CDR3 spells CASSPTNRDGAYNEQFF. The CDR3 coding sequence is TGTGCCAGCAGCCCCACAAACCGGGACGGCGCCTACAATGAGCAGTTCTTC.

The gene calls are TRBV6-5 and TRBJ1-3, with 7 bases that match TRBD1. CDR1 MNHEY and CDR2 SVGAGI come from the germline V gene. The ends lost 2 bases at V and 0 bases at J; junction bases unmatched: 10. CDR3 size: 18 residues. DNA for the CDR3: TGTGCCAGCAGTTACCCAACCACATCAGGGGGCTCTGGAAACACCATATATTTT. This translates into CASSYPTTSGGSGNTIYF.

Only a few counts were recorded for this clonotype. The chain couples TRBV10-1 to TRBJ2-2; D might be TRBD2 (5 bases). Germline values: CDR1 WNHNN, CDR2 SYGVQD (reference sequence). V was clipped by 5 bases and J by 4 bases, with 14 bases between them. This CDR3 contains 15 residues. The CDR3 loop reads CASSYEAGLTGELFF. The CDR3, as DNA: TGCGCCAGCAGTTATGAGGCAGGACTCACCGGGGAGCTGTTTTTT.

This clonotype was observed at least ten times. The genes are TRBV5-1 and TRBJ1-1; D unclear. Trimming left V 0 bases short and J 1 base short, with 10 bases between. Germline assignment: CDR1 SGHRS and CDR2 YFSETQ. This CDR3 contains 15 residues. The CDR3 DNA reads as TGCGCCAGCAGCTTGGTTGGGGTTCAGAACACTGAAGCTTTCTTT. Protein sequence: CASSLVGVQNTEAFF.

This rearrangement joins TRBV24-1 to TRBJ2-5, with a weak D call TRBD1 (5 bases). This CDR3 is 13 amino acids long. The V and J ends lost 2 bases and 3 bases respectively, with 6 bases between them. Germline values: CDR1 KGHDR, CDR2 SFDVKD. The CDR3 nucleotides are TGTGCCACCAGTGATTCCAGGGAAGAGACCCAGTACTTC. It is translated as CATSDSREETQYF.

This clonotype came up a few times. The chain joins TRBV5-1 to TRBJ1-2, with D possibly being TRBD1 (5 bases). The germline gives CDR1 SGHRS, CDR2 YFSETQ. The CDR3 length is 13 residues. The V end was cut by 3 bases, the J end by 6 bases, with 12 bases between. The CDR3 reads CASSSTGGNGYTF. CDR3 bases: TGCGCCAGCAGCTCGACCGGGGGTAATGGCTACACCTTC.

This clonotype turned up a few times. The rearrangement uses TRBV10-3 and TRBJ2-1, with a tentative D call TRBD1 (5 bases). V was clipped by 4 bases and J by 0 bases, with 13 bases between them. The CDR3 contains 16 residues. Looked up from germline, CDR1 is ENHRY and CDR2 is SYGVKD. DNA for the CDR3: TGTGCCATCAGTGTCCCCCAGGGCGGCTCCTACAATGAGCAGTTCTTC. This codes for CAISVPQGGSYNEQFF.

This clonotype was seen many times. Here the CDR3 DNA reads TGCGCCAGCACCCTGAGCGGGAGGGCGTCCTACAATGAGCAGTTCTTC. Protein: CASTLSGRASYNEQFF. This chain links TRBV5-1 with TRBJ2-1; TRBD2 matches 10 bases. Germline CDR1 is SGHRS and CDR2 is YFSETQ. The V gene end was trimmed by 6 bases and the J gene end by 1 base; junction bases not matched to a gene: 7. This CDR3 contains 16 residues.

This chain joins TRBV24-1 and TRBJ2-7; tentative D call: TRBD2 (6 bases). Trimming shortened V by 4 bases and J by 3 bases, and 18 bases separated the two germline ends. The CDR3 has 16 residues. The V gene's germline CDR1 is KGHDR and CDR2 SFDVKD. This CDR3 is CATSDPMGRPRYEQYF. In DNA form, the CDR3 reads TGTGCCACCAGTGACCCTATGGGGAGGCCCCGCTACGAGCAGTACTTC.

This clonotype was found a few times. This rearrangement joins TRBV5-1 to TRBJ2-5; TRBD2 matches 7 bases. The CDR3 extends over 14 amino acids. With V trimmed by 2 bases and J by 3 bases, 4 bases remained unmatched. Germline V gene sequence: CDR1 SGHRS, CDR2 YFSETQ. The DNA of the CDR3 is TGCGCCAGCAGCTTCAGCGGGGAAAAAGAGACCCAGTACTTC. This codes for CASSFSGEKETQYF.

The chain employs TRBV18 and TRBJ2-1, with 9 positions matching TRBD1. Germline CDR1 KGHSH, CDR2 LQKENI. V lost 7 bases to trimming and J lost 9 bases; unmatched junction nucleotides: 4. CDR3 length: 12 residues. CDR3 sequence: CASLQGAGEQFF. The CDR3, as DNA: TGTGCCAGCTTACAGGGGGCGGGTGAGCAGTTCTTC. The whole variable domain, remainder taken from reference TRBV18 and TRBJ2-1, is NAGVMQNPRHLVRRRGQEARLRCSPMKGHSHVYWYRQLPEEGLKFMVYLQKENIIDESGMPKERFSAEFPKEGPSILRIQQVVRGDSAAYFCASLQGAGEQFFGPGTRLTVL.

This clonotype occurred many times. The chain employs TRBV5-1 and TRBJ2-2; possible D gene TRBD1, 6 bases. CDR3 length: 15 amino acids. Germline V gene lookup returns CDR1 SGHRS and CDR2 YFSETQ. Trimming took 4 bases from V and 1 from J, leaving 11 bases between them. The CDR3 DNA is TGCGCCAGCAGCACCCAGGGGCTGAACACCGGGGAGCTGTTTTTT. It translates to CASSTQGLNTGELFF.

V usage is TRBV20-1 and J usage is TRBJ2-4; 7 bases align to TRBD1. CDR3 length: 13 amino acids. V trimming: 5 bases; J trimming: 8 bases; junction bases outside the gene matches: 9. CDR1 is DFQATT, CDR2 SNEGSKA, per germline (reference sequence). CDR3 nucleotide sequence: TGCAGTGCTCACCGGAGACAGGGAGACATTCAGTACTTC. It is translated as CSAHRRQGDIQYF.

The V call is TRBV12-3 or TRBV12-4, the J call TRBJ2-3; TRBD2 agrees at 9 bases. Unmatched junction bases numbered 5, after V lost 6 bases and J lost 1 base. The CDR3 extends over 15 amino acids. For the CDR3, the DNA is TGTGCCAGCAGACGAGCGGGAGGACGCACAGATACGCAGTATTTT. Its translation is CASRRAGGRTDTQYF.

This clonotype was seen a few times. The chain has TRBV20-1 and TRBJ2-4; TRBD1 might be the D (5 bases). Between the trimmed V and J ends, which lost 0 bases and 3 bases, there was a span of 27 bases. Germline CDR1 is DFQATT and CDR2 is SNEGSKA (reference sequence). The CDR3 contains 20 residues. This CDR3 reads CSARDAKGRHPARDKNIQYF. DNA of the CDR3: TGCAGTGCTAGAGATGCGAAGGGGCGGCATCCTGCTAGGGACAAAAACATTCAGTACTTC.

This clonotype was recorded a few times. The chain combines TRBV20-1 with TRBJ2-1, with 15 nucleotides matching TRBD2. V lost 3 bases, J lost 4 bases, and 4 bases stayed unmatched. Germline values: CDR1 DFQATT, CDR2 SNEGSKA (reference sequence). This CDR3 comprises 16 residues. The CDR3 here is CSASGTSGRSYNEQFF. For the CDR3, the DNA is TGCAGTGCTAGTGGGACTAGCGGGAGGTCGTACAATGAGCAGTTCTTC.

The rearrangement uses TRBV2 and TRBJ1-2; TRBD1 agrees at 9 bases. Germline assignment: CDR1 SNHLY and CDR2 FYNNEI. Unmatched junction bases numbered 10, after V lost 6 bases and J lost 5 bases. CDR3 length: 15 residues. The DNA for the CDR3 is TGTGCCAGCAGAGGGACAGGGCAAGGGGATTATGGCTACACCTTC. Encoded protein: CASRGTGQGDYGYTF.

In this sample, this clonotype turned up a few times. CDR3 nucleotides: TGTGCCACCAGTCACCGGGACAGGGGGCACACCGGGGAGCTGTTTTTT. It yields the protein CATSHRDRGHTGELFF. The chain combines TRBV24-1 with TRBJ2-2; TRBD1 matches 12 bases. The CDR3 consists of 16 residues. Germline V lookup: CDR1 KGHDR, CDR2 SFDVKD. The V segment lost 6 bases and the J segment 3 bases; nucleotides outside the gene matches: 4.

This clonotype was counted ten times or more. The V call is TRBV6-5, the J call TRBJ1-3; no definite D call. Germline V CDR1 and CDR2: MNHEY, SVGAGI. Trimming left V 3 bases short and J 1 base short, with 7 bases between. The CDR3 runs to 14 residues. CDR3 amino acids: CASSYVGSGNTIYF. CDR3 sequence (DNA): TGTGCCAGCAGTTATGTAGGTTCTGGAAACACCATATATTTT.

The rearrangement links TRBV5-1 to TRBJ2-5; D remains ambiguous. The V end lost 5 bases, the J end lost 1 base, and 9 bases lay between the germline ends. Germline V gives CDR1 SGHRS, CDR2 YFSETQ. The length of the CDR3 is 13 residues. The CDR3 bases are TGCGCCAGCAGTAGGGCTAGCCAAGAGACCCAGTACTTC. It encodes CASSRASQETQYF.

The J gene is TRBJ2-4, the V gene TRBV6-1; TRBD2 might be the D (5 bases). Germline CDR1 is MNHNS and CDR2 is SASEGT. The CDR3 has 13 amino acids. V lost 6 bases and J 1 base, leaving 7 bases between the germline ends. CDR3 nucleotides: TGTGCCAGCAGGGAGGCGGCCAAAAACATTCAGTACTTC. Translated: CASREAAKNIQYF.

CDR3 protein: CASSSSGRGTSNTGELFF. In DNA, the CDR3 is TGTGCCAGCAGTAGTAGCGGGAGGGGTACATCGAACACCGGGGAGCTGTTTTTT. This sequence joins TRBV12-3 or TRBV12-4 and TRBJ2-2; 11 nucleotides agree with TRBD2. V was pared by 5 bases and J by 0 bases, with 8 bases of the junction left unmatched. This CDR3 has 18 amino acids.

J is TRBJ2-5 and V is TRBV7-2; no clear D. The CDR3 loop spans 15 amino acids. CDR1 is SGHTA and CDR2 is FQGNSA in the germline V gene. Between the trimmed V and J ends, which lost 5 bases and 0 bases, there was a span of 13 bases. DNA for the CDR3: TGTGCCAGCAGCCAAGGAGAGACCTACCAAGAGACCCAGTACTTC. Its translation: CASSQGETYQETQYF.

DNA for the CDR3: TGTGCCAGCTCAAAAACTCAGGGTGAGCAGTTCTTC. It specifies CASSKTQGEQFF. V and J are TRBV6-6 and TRBJ2-1; TRBD1 is a possible D gene (5 bases). Deletions cut 8 bases from V and 9 bases from J, with 14 bases between. Germline V gene data show CDR1 as MNHNY and CDR2 as SVGAGI (reference sequence). The CDR3 sequence is 12 residues long.